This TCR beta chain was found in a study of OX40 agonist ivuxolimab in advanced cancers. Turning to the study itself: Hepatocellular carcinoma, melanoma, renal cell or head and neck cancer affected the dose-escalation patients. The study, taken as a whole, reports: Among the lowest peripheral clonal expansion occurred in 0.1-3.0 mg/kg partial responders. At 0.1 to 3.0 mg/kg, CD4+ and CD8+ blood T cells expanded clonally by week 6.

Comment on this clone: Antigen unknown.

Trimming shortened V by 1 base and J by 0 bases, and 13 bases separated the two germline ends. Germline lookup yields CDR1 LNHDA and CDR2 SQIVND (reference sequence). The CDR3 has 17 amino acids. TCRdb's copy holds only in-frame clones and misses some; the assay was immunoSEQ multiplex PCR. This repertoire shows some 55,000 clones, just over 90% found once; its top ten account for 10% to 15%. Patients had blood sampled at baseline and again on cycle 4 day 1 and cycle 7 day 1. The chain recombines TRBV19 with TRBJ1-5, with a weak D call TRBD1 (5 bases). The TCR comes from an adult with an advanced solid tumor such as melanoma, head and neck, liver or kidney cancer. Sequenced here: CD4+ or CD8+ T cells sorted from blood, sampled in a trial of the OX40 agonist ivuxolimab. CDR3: CASSIVRDVYSNQPQHF. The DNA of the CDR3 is TGTGCCAGTAGTATAGTTCGGGACGTTTATAGCAATCAGCCCCAGCATTTT. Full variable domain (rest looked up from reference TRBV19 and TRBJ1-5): DGGITQSPKYLFRKEGQNVTLSCEQNLNHDAMYWYRQDPGQGLRLIYYSQIVNDFQKGDIAEGYSVSREKKESFPLTVTSAQKNPTAFYLCASSIVRDVYSNQPQHFGDGTRLSIL.